A selection of T cell receptor beta chains follows, all from one sample in a study of shared clonotypes between healthy human individuals. Libraries were prepared by immunoSEQ multiplex PCR; TCRdb keeps only in-frame clonotypes and omits some of them. The table lists about 2.4 million clones, 93% of them singletons, with 0.36% in the top ten. Sequenced sample: naive CD4+ T cells from PBMCs. These receptors all stem from a man between 18 and 35 years old in good health. Some clones in this sample may be carry-over from other donors' samples. Each CDR3 is given with its conserved first and last residue. Each record gives: D gene, clone size, CDR3 length, V gene, J gene, CDR3 DNA, CDR3 protein. The D gene is left open where the match is weak. Clone size appears in some rows only: once, few, many, or a class for an expanded clone.

NA	NA	14	TRBV10-3	TRBJ2-7	TGTGCCATCAGTGAATTTGAGGGAGTCCACGAGCAGTACTTC	CAISEFEGVHEQYF
TRBD1	NA	14	TRBV6-1	TRBJ2-5	TGTGCCAGCAGTGCCCAGGGGGCCCAAGAGACCCAGTACTTC	CASSAQGAQETQYF
TRBD1	NA	15	TRBV2	TRBJ2-7	TGTGCCAGCAATTCCGGGACAGGTTCCGTTGCTGAGCAGTACTTC	CASNSGTGSVAEQYF
NA	once	14	TRBV14	TRBJ1-3	TGTGCCAGCAGCTCTCGGCGGACGGGAAACACCATATATTTT	CASSSRRTGNTIYF
TRBD2	NA	15	TRBV11-2	TRBJ2-6	TGTGCCAGCACTCCGGGGGGGTCTGGGGCCAACGTCCTGACTTTC	CASTPGGSGANVLTF
TRBD2	NA	14	TRBV25-1	TRBJ2-3	TGTGCCAGCAGCCGAGCGGGGTTAGCAGATACGCAGTATTTT	CASSRAGLADTQYF
NA	NA	11	TRBV10-3	TRBJ2-5	TGTGCCATCAGAGGGAGAGAGACCCAGTACTTC	CAIRGRETQYF
NA	NA	14	TRBV9	TRBJ1-1	TGTGCCAGCAGCGTCTCAGGGGCGAACACTGAAGCTTTCTTT	CASSVSGANTEAFF
TRBD2	NA	14	TRBV18	TRBJ2-5	TGTGCCAGCTCTCCGTCTAGCGGGGAAGAGACCCAGTACTTC	CASSPSSGEETQYF
NA	NA	13	TRBV6-5	TRBJ2-7	TGTGCCATCAGGAGACCGAGCTCCTACGAGCAGTACTTC	CAIRRPSSYEQYF
NA	NA	13	TRBV14	TRBJ2-5	TGTGCCAGCAGCCAGGCGGAGCAAGAGACCCAGTACTTC	CASSQAEQETQYF
NA	NA	14	TRBV15	TRBJ1-3	TGTGCCACCAGCTCGTACAACTCTGGAAACACCATATATTTT	CATSSYNSGNTIYF
NA	NA	17	TRBV4-2	TRBJ1-3	TGTGCCAGCAGCCAAGAGAGCAGGGCGGTTTTGTGGGACACCATATATTTT	CASSQESRAVLWDTIYF
NA	NA	14	TRBV27	TRBJ1-4	TGTGCCAGCAGTCCGATCAGAGGGGGTGAAAAACTGTTTTTT	CASSPIRGGEKLFF
TRBD1	NA	12	TRBV28	TRBJ1-1	TGTGCCAGCAGCAGGGGGGTCACTGAAGCTTTCTTT	CASSRGVTEAFF
TRBD1	NA	14	TRBV9	TRBJ2-3	TGTGCCAGCAGCGTTGGGACAGGGGGGCGTACGCAGTATTTT	CASSVGTGGRTQYF
TRBD1	NA	13	TRBV29-1	TRBJ2-7	TGCAGCGTGAGGGGTCCCCAGGGGGCCGAGCAGTACTTC	CSVRGPQGAEQYF
TRBD1	NA	16	TRBV19	TRBJ2-7	TGTGCCAGTAGTAAAGGCCCCGGGACAGGGGGCTACGAGCAGTACTTC	CASSKGPGTGGYEQYF
TRBD2	NA	14	TRBV18	TRBJ2-3	TGTGCCAGCTCACAGACTAGCGGAGGGGATACGCAGTATTTT	CASSQTSGGDTQYF
NA	NA	14	TRBV6-1	TRBJ2-7	TGTGCCAGCAGTCTGGAGGCGAGCTCCTACGAGCAGTACTTC	CASSLEASSYEQYF
TRBD1	NA	17	TRBV5-4	TRBJ1-4	TGTGCCAGCGCCAAACAGGGGGCGAATACCGCTAATGAAAAACTGTTTTTT	CASAKQGANTANEKLFF
TRBD2	NA	13	TRBV10-3	TRBJ2-3	TGTGCCACCTATGCGGGAGTGACAGATACGCAGTATTTT	CATYAGVTDTQYF
TRBD1	NA	14	TRBV7-9	TRBJ2-3	TGTGCCAGCAGCGGGGGGCAGGGGGCCGATACGCAGTATTTT	CASSGGQGADTQYF
NA	NA	12	TRBV5-6	TRBJ1-2	TGTGCCAGCAGCTGGGGGCCTGGCCGCTACACCTTC	CASSWGPGRYTF
NA	NA	11	TRBV14	TRBJ2-1	TGTGCCAGCAGCCAAAGGAATGAGCAGTTCTTC	CASSQRNEQFF
TRBD2	NA	15	TRBV6-5	TRBJ2-2	TGTGCCAGCAGAGGACTAGCGGGAGACACCGGGGAGCTGTTTTTT	CASRGLAGDTGELFF
TRBD2	NA	14	TRBV5-1	TRBJ2-5	TGCGCCAGCAGCTTGCTAGTAGCGGGAGAGACCCAGTACTTC	CASSLLVAGETQYF
TRBD1	NA	16	TRBV7-2	TRBJ2-1	TGTGCCAGCAGCATATCCGGGACAGGGGCCTACAATGAGCAGTTCTTC	CASSISGTGAYNEQFF
TRBD1	NA	15	TRBV7-9	TRBJ1-5	TGTGCCAGCAGCTTCGGGACAGGGATAAGTCAGCCCCAGCATTTT	CASSFGTGISQPQHF
TRBD1	few	15	TRBV7-9	TRBJ1-1	TGTGCCAGCAGCCTTGACAGGGTAGGAGACACTGAAGCTTTCTTT	CASSLDRVGDTEAFF
TRBD1	NA	15	TRBV7-2	TRBJ1-2	TGTGCCAGCAGCGCCGACAGGGGGCGCGACTATGGCTACACCTTC	CASSADRGRDYGYTF
NA	NA	12	TRBV7-9	TRBJ1-5	TGTGCCAGCAGCCCCCCCGATCAGCCCCAGCATTTT	CASSPPDQPQHF
NA	NA	13	TRBV2	TRBJ2-2	TGTGCCAGCAGTGCGGAGGGGACCGGGGAGCTGTTTTTT	CASSAEGTGELFF
NA	NA	12	TRBV5-1	TRBJ2-1	TGCGCCAGCAGCTTGGGTGGGACTGAGCAGTTCTTC	CASSLGGTEQFF
NA	NA	15	TRBV5-6	TRBJ1-3	TGTGCCAGCAGCCTGACCGGGACGAATGGAAACACCATATATTTT	CASSLTGTNGNTIYF
NA	NA	14	TRBV27	TRBJ1-2	TGTGCCAGCAGTTTACAGGGCACAAACTATGGCTACACCTTC	CASSLQGTNYGYTF
NA	NA	15	TRBV5-6	TRBJ2-6	TGTGCCAGCAGACTTCGGCGGGCTGGGGCCAACGTCCTGACTTTC	CASRLRRAGANVLTF
NA	NA	15	TRBV27	TRBJ1-2	TGTGCCAGCAGCCTAACAGGCGTTCTTAACTATGGCTACACCTTC	CASSLTGVLNYGYTF
NA	NA	13	TRBV5-8	TRBJ1-3	TGTGCCAGCAGTCTTAGCAGAGGAAACACCATATATTTT	CASSLSRGNTIYF
NA	NA	17	TRBV30	TRBJ2-7	TGTGCCTGGAGTGTACGACGGTTGGCAGGGTTAACCTACGAGCAGTACTTC	CAWSVRRLAGLTYEQYF
TRBD1	NA	14	TRBV2	TRBJ1-2	TGTGCCAGTGGGGGACAGGGCGGAAACTATGGCTACACCTTC	CASGGQGGNYGYTF
TRBD1	NA	12	TRBV29-1	TRBJ2-4	TGCAGCGTTGGGGGAACAGGGGACATTCAGTACTTC	CSVGGTGDIQYF
NA	NA	15	TRBV5-1	TRBJ1-5	TGCGCCAGCAGCTCCGACGGACACAGCAATCAGCCCCAGCATTTT	CASSSDGHSNQPQHF
NA	few	11	TRBV18	TRBJ1-2	TGTGCCAGCTCAGCGAGGACGGAATGTTTCTTC	CASSARTECFF
TRBD1	NA	15	TRBV28	TRBJ2-1	TGTGCCAGCAGTTTGACCGGGACAGGGGGCGCTGAGCAGTTCTTC	CASSLTGTGGAEQFF
NA	NA	14	TRBV11-2	TRBJ2-7	TGTGCCAGCAGCTCCAGGGCAGGAACCTACGAGCAGTACTTC	CASSSRAGTYEQYF
NA	NA	13	TRBV28	TRBJ2-7	TGTGCCAGCAGTTTTGGCGGCTCCTACGAGCAGTACTTC	CASSFGGSYEQYF
NA	NA	16	TRBV28	TRBJ1-2	TGTGCCAGCAGTAGGCTGGGCCCGGGCAGGATCTATGGCTACACCTTC	CASSRLGPGRIYGYTF
TRBD2	NA	17	TRBV18	TRBJ2-7	TGTGCCAGCTCACCACTGGGACTAGCGGGAGTTCCCAGCGAGCAGTACTTC	CASSPLGLAGVPSEQYF
NA	NA	13	TRBV2	TRBJ1-2	TGTGCCAGCAGTGAGAGGGCTTCGGTAGACTACACCTTC	CASSERASVDYTF
NA	NA	16	TRBV6-4	TRBJ2-6	TGTGCCAGCAGTGACTCACAGGCGATAGGGGCCAACGTCCTGACTTTC	CASSDSQAIGANVLTF
NA	NA	18	TRBV7-9	TRBJ2-3	TGTGCCAGCAGCTTACCGAACAGAGGGGACTGGCACACAGATACGCAGTATTTT	CASSLPNRGDWHTDTQYF
NA	NA	12	TRBV30	TRBJ2-7	TGTGCCGGTTGCGACAGACCGGACGAGCAGTACTTC	CAGCDRPDEQYF
NA	NA	12	TRBV21-1	TRBJ1-2	TGTGCCAGCAGCAAATGGGAGGGGTGCTACACCTTC	CASSKWEGCYTF
NA	NA	16	TRBV14	TRBJ2-2	TGTGCCAGCAGCCCTCTACAGGGCGTGGTATCCGGGGAGCTGTTTTTT	CASSPLQGVVSGELFF
NA	NA	14	TRBV11-2	TRBJ2-2	TGTGCCAGCAGCTCCTGGGCCGGAACCGGGGAGCTGTTTTTT	CASSSWAGTGELFF
NA	NA	14	TRBV7-2	TRBJ2-3	TGTGCCAGCAGCAACAGCGGAGGCACAGATACGCAGTATTTT	CASSNSGGTDTQYF
NA	NA	12	TRBV7-8	TRBJ2-7	TGTGCCAGCAGCGACACAGGGTACGAGCAGTACTTC	CASSDTGYEQYF
NA	NA	15	TRBV4-1	TRBJ2-2	TGCGCCAGCAGCCCCCCGGACAGAAACACCGGGGAGCTGTTTTTT	CASSPPDRNTGELFF
NA	NA	16	TRBV7-8	TRBJ1-1	TGTGCCAGCAGCTTAGCCAGACACTCTCTGAACACTGAAGCTTTCTTT	CASSLARHSLNTEAFF